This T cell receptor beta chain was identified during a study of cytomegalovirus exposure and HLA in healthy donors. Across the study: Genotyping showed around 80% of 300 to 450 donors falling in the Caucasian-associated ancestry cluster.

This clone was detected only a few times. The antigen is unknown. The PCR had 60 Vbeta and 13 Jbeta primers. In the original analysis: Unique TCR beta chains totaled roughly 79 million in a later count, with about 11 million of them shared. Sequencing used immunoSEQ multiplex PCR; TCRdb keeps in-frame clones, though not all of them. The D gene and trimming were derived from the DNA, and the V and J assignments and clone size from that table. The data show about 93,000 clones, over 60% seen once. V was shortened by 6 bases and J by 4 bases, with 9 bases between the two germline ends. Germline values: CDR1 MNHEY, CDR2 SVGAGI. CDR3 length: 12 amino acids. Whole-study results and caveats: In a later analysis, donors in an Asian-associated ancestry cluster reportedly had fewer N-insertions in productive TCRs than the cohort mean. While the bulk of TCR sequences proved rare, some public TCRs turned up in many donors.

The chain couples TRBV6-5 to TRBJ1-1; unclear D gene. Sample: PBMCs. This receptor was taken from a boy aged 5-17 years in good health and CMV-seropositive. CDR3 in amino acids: CASSRVGTEAFF. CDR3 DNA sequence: TGTGCCAGCAGCCGAGTCGGCACTGAAGCTTTCTTT.